This TCR beta chain was sequenced during a study of response to subunit inactivated influenza vaccine. Overall study results and limits: Seasonal influenza vaccination, on each occasion, was suggested by the authors to recruit few new T cells.

This clonotype was picked up a small number of times. The antigen is unknown. TCRdb recomputed calls from the RT-PCR reads with MiXCR, one row per CDR3 protein. The data show 540,000 or so distinct CDR3 sequences, 10% to 15% seen once. Germline V gene lookup returns CDR1 SGHTA and CDR2 FQGNSA. This CDR3 contains 14 residues. V lost 3 bases and J lost 5, with 11 bases in between. The TCR sequence derives from a man between 45 and 60 years old who received an inactivated influenza vaccine. The V and J genes are TRBV7-2 and TRBJ2-1, with D possibly being TRBD2 (6 bases). The material was PBMCs from blood, obtained about 40 days after vaccination. CDR3 protein: CASSLWAGNNEQFF. The CDR3 DNA is TGTGCCAGCAGCTTGTGGGCGGGAAACAATGAGCAGTTCTTC. Full variable domain (outside the CDR3, taken from reference TRBV7-2 and TRBJ2-1): GAGVSQSPSNKVTEKGKDVELRCDPISGHTALYWYRQSLGQGLEFLIYFQGNSAPDKSGLPSDRFSAERTGGSVSTLTIQRTQQEDSAVYLCASSLWAGNNEQFFGPGTRLTVL.